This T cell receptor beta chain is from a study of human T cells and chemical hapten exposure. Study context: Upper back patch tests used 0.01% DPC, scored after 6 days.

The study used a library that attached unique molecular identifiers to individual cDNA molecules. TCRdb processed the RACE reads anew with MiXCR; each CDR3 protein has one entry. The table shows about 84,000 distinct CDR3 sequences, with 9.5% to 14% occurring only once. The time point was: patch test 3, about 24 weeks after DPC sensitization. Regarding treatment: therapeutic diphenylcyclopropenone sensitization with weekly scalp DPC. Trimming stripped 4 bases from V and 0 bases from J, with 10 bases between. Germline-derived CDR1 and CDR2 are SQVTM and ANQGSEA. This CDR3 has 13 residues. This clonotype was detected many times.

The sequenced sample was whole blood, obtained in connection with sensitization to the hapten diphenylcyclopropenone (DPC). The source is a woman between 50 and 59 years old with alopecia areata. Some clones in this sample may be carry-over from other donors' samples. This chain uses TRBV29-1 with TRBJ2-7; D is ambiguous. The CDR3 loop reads CSVVDGSSYEQYF. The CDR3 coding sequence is TGCAGCGTTGTTGATGGCAGCTCCTACGAGCAGTACTTC.